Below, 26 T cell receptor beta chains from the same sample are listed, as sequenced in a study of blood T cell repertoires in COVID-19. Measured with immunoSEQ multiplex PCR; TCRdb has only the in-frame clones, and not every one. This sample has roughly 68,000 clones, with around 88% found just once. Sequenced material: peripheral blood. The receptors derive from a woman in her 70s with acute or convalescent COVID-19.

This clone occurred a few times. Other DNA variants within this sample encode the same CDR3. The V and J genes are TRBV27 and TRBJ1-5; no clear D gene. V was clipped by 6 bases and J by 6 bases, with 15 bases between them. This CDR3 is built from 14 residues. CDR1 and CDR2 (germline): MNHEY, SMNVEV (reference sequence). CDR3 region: CASSLNGRGQPQHF. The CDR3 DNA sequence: TGTGCCAGCAGCCTAAACGGACGGGGTCAGCCCCAGCATTTT.

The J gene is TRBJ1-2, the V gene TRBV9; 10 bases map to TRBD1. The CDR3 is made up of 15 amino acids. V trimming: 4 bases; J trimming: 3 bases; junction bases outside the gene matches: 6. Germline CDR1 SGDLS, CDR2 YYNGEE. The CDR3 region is CASSPRQGAYYGYTF. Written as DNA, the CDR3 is TGTGCCAGCAGCCCCCGACAGGGGGCTTACTATGGCTACACCTTC.

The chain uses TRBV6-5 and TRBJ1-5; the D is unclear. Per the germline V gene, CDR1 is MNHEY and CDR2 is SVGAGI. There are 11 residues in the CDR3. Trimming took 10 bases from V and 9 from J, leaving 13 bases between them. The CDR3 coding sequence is TGTGCCACTCAGAGGCAGCTGCCCCAGCATTTT. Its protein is CATQRQLPQHF.

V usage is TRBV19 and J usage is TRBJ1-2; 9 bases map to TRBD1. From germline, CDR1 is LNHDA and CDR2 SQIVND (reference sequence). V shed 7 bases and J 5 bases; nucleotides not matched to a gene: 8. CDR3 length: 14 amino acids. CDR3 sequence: CASTGTGRLYGYTF. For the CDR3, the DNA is TGTGCCAGTACGGGGACAGGGCGTCTTTATGGCTACACCTTC. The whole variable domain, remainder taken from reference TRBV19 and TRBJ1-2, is DGGITQSPKYLFRKEGQNVTLSCEQNLNHDAMYWYRQDPGQGLRLIYYSQIVNDFQKGDIAEGYSVSREKKESFPLTVTSAQKNPTAFYLCASTGTGRLYGYTFGSGTRLTVV.

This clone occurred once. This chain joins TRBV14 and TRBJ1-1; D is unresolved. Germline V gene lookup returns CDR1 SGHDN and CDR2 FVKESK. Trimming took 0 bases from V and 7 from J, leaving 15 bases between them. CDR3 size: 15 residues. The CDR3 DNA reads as TGTGCCAGCAGCCAAGATCTGGAGAGGGCTGGTGAAGCTTTCTTT. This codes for CASSQDLERAGEAFF.

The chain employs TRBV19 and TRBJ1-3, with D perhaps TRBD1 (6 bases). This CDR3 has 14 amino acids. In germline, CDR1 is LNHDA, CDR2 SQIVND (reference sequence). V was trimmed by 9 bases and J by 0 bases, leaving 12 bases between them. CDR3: CASTKGVSGNTIYF. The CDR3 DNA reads TGTGCCAGCACCAAGGGGGTCTCTGGAAACACCATATATTTT.

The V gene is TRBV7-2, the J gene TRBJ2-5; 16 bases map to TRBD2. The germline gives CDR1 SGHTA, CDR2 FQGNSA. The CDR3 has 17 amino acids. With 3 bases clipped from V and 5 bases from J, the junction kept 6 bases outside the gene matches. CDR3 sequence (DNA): TGTGCCAGCAGCTTCGGGACTAGCGGGAGGGCCCGGGAGACCCAGTACTTC. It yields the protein CASSFGTSGRARETQYF.

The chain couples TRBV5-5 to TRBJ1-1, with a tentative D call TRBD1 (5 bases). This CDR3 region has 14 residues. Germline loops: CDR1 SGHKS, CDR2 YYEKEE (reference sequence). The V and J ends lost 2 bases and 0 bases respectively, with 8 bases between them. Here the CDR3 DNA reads TGTGCCAGCAGCTTCAGGGTCGTGAACACTGAAGCTTTCTTT. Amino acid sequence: CASSFRVVNTEAFF.

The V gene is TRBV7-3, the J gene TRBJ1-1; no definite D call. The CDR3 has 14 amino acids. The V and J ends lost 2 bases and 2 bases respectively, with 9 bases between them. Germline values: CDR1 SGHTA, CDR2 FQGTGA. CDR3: CASSLYGSNTEAFF. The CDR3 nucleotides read TGTGCCAGCAGCTTATATGGGAGTAACACTGAAGCTTTCTTT.

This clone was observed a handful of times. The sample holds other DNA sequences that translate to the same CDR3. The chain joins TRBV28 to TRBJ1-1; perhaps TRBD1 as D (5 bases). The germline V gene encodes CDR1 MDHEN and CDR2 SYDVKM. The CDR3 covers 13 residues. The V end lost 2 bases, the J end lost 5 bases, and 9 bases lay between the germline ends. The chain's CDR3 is CASSLRGRTEAFF. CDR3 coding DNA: TGTGCCAGCAGTTTAAGGGGTCGGACTGAAGCTTTCTTT.

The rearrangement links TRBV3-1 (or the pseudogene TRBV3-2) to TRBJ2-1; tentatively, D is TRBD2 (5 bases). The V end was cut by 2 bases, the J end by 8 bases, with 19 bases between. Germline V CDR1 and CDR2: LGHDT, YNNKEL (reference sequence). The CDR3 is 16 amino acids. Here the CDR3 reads CASSQRKVSLADEQFF. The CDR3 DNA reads TGTGCCAGCAGCCAACGAAAAGTGTCTCTAGCCGATGAGCAGTTCTTC.

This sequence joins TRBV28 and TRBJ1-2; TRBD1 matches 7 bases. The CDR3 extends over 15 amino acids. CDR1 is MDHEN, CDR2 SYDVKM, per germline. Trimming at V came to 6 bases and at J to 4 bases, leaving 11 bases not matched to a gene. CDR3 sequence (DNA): TGTGCCAGCAGCCCACATCAGGGGGGCGGCTATGGCTACACCTTC. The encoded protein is CASSPHQGGGYGYTF.

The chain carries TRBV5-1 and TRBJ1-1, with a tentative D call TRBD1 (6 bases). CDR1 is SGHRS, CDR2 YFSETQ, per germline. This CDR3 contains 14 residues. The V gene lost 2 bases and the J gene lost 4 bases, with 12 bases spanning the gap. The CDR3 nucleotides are TGCGCCAGCAGCTTTCGGGGAGGGGGCACTGAAGCTTTCTTT. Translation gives CASSFRGGGTEAFF.

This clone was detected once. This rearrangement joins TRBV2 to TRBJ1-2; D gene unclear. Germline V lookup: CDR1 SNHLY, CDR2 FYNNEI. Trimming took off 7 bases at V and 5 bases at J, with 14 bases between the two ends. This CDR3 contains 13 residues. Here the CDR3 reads CASISASGYGYTF. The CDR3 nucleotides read TGTGCCAGCATCAGTGCCTCGGGGTATGGCTACACCTTC.

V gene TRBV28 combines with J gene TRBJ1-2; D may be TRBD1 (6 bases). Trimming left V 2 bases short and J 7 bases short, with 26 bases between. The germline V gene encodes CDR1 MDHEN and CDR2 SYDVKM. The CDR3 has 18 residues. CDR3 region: CASSLGGPGGALRGGYTF. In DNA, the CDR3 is TGTGCCAGCAGTTTAGGAGGACCGGGGGGGGCCCTAAGGGGTGGCTACACCTTC.

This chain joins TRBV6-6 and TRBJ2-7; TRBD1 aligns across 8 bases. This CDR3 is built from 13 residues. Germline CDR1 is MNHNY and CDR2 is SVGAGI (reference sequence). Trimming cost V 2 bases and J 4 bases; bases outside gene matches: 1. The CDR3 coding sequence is TGTGCCAGCAGTTACAACAGGGGGTACGAGCAGTACTTC. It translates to CASSYNRGYEQYF.

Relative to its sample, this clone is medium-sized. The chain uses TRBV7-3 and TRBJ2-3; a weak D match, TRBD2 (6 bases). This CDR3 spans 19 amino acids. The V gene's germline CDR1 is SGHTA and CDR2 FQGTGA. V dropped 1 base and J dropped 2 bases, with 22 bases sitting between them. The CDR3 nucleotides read TGTGCCAGCAGCTTAATACCCGTTAGCGGCCCCTACATCACAGATACGCAGTATTTT. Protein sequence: CASSLIPVSGPYITDTQYF. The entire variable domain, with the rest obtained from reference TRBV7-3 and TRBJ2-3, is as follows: GAGVSQTPSNKVTEKGKYVELRCDPISGHTALYWYRQSLGQGPEFLIYFQGTGAADDSGLPNDRFFAVRPEGSVSTLKIQRTERGDSAVYLCASSLIPVSGPYITDTQYFGPGTRLTVL.

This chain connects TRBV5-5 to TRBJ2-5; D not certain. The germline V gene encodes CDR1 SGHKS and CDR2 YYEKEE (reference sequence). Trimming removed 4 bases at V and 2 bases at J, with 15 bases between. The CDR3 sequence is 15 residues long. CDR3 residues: CASSLKSLLQETQYF. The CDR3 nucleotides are TGTGCCAGCAGCCTTAAGAGTTTACTACAAGAGACCCAGTACTTC.

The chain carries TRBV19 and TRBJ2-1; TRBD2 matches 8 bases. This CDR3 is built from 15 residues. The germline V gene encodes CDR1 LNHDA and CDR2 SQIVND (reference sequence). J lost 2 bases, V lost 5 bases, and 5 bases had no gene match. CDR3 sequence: CASSLGLGAYNEQFF. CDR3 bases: TGTGCCAGTAGTTTGGGACTAGGGGCCTACAATGAGCAGTTCTTC.

The CDR3 is CASSPVGQESEAFF. Written as DNA, the CDR3 is TGTGCCAGCAGCCCCGTGGGACAGGAGAGTGAAGCTTTCTTT. The V gene is TRBV3-1 (or the pseudogene TRBV3-2), the J gene TRBJ1-1; the match to TRBD1 covers 8 bases. J gave up 7 bases and V 4 bases, and 8 bases lay outside the gene matches. This CDR3 region has 14 residues. CDR1 and CDR2 from the germline V gene are LGHDT and YNNKEL (reference sequence).

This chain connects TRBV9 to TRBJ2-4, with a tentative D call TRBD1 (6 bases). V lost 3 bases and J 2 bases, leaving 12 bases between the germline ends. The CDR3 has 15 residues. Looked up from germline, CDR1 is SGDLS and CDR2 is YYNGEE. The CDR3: CASSANGTPKNIQYF. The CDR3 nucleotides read TGTGCCAGCAGCGCAAACGGGACACCCAAAAACATTCAGTACTTC.

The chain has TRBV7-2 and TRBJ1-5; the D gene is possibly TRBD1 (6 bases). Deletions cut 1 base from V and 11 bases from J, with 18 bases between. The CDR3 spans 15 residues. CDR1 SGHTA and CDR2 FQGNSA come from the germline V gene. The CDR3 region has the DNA TGTGCCAGCAGCTTAGACGCAGGACAGTCAAAGGCCCAGCATTTT. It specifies CASSLDAGQSKAQHF.

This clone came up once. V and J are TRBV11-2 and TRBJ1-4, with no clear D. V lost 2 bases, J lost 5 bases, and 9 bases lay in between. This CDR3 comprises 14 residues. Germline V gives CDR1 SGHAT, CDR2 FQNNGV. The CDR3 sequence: CASSLTGRNEKLFF. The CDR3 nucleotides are TGTGCCAGCAGCTTAACCGGGAGAAATGAAAAACTGTTTTTT.

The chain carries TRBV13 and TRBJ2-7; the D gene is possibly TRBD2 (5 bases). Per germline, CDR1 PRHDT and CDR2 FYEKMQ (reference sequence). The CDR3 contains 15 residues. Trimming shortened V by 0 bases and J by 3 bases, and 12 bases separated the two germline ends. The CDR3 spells CASSLGIGSGYEQYF. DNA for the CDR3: TGTGCCAGCAGCTTAGGCATAGGGAGCGGCTACGAGCAGTACTTC. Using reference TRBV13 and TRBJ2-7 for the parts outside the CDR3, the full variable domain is AAGVIQSPRHLIKEKRETATLKCYPIPRHDTVYWYQQGPGQDPQFLISFYEKMQSDKGSIPDRFSAQQFSDYHSELNMSSLELGDSALYFCASSLGIGSGYEQYFGPGTRLTVT.

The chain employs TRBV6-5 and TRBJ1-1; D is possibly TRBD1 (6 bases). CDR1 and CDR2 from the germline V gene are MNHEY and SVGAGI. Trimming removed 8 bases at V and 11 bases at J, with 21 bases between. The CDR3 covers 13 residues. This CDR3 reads CASYLTAAGVAFF. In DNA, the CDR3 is TGTGCCAGCTACTTAACTGCGGCAGGGGTGGCTTTCTTT.

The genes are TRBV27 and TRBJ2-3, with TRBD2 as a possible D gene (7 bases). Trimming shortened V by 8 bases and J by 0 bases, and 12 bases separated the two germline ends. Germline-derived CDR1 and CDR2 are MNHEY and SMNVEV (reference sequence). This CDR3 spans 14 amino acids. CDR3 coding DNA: TGTGCCAGCGGGGGGGCGGCTAGCACAGATACGCAGTATTTT. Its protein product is CASGGAASTDTQYF.